This T cell receptor beta chain was retrieved from a study of T-cell reconstitution after alpha-beta-depleted transplantation in children. The study's findings and limits: Several hundred expanded graft clones reportedly supplied alpha-beta T cells about two months after transplant. Among T cells one year after transplant, newly produced cells accounted for most counts and diversity.

This clonotype was picked up a small number of times. As yet, its antigen is unknown. Losses at the gene ends were 1 base for V and 12 bases for J; bases not matched to a gene: 4. The germline V gene encodes CDR1 KGHSH and CDR2 LQKENI. The CDR3 runs to 12 residues. Unique molecular identifiers were used in preparing the TCRbeta library. TCRdb used MiXCR to reprocess the PCR reads, holding one entry per CDR3 protein. The repertoire holds approximately 430,000 distinct CDR3 sequences, with around 16% as singletons. The receptor was isolated from a boy in the first two years of life who had a stem cell transplant for Wiskott-Aldrich syndrome, so the T cells may come from the graft donor. Sequenced here: PBMCs, mostly from graft donor cells, sampled 360 days after TCRalphabeta/CD19-depleted stem cell transplant. The V gene is TRBV18, the J gene TRBJ2-7; TRBD1 matches 9 bases. The CDR3, as DNA: TGTGCCAGCTCACCACGACAGGGGGTGTCGTACTTC. This codes for CASSPRQGVSYF.